These 13 T cell receptor beta chains originate from one sample sequenced in a study of CD8 T cells in Susac syndrome. The RNA, roughly 0.45 to 1 ug, was put through reverse transcription using random hexamers. Each CDR3 protein gets one entry after TCRdb re-called the immunoSEQ multiplex PCR reads with MiXCR. The sample comprises roughly 330,000 distinct CDR3 sequences, about 91% of which are singletons, and about 0.07% rests with the top ten. Material: CD4+ T cells from PBMCs. These receptors came from a human donor with multiple sclerosis.

The chain combines TRBV12-3 or TRBV12-4 with TRBJ1-1, with D unresolved. The CDR3 runs 12 residues. Trimming took off 9 bases at V and 1 base at J, with 9 bases between the two ends. CDR3 sequence reads: CASSIPNTEAFF. The CDR3 DNA sequence: TGTGCCAGTTCGATACCGAACACTGAAGCTTTCTTT.

This clonotype was seen a single time. This chain uses TRBV7-9 with TRBJ2-5; 10 bases are a match to TRBD2. This CDR3 spans 16 amino acids. Germline CDR1 and CDR2: SEHNR and FQNEAQ (reference sequence). With 5 bases clipped from V and 5 bases from J, the junction kept 11 bases outside the gene matches. The CDR3 nucleotides are TGTGCCAGCAGCCCTTGGGTAGCGGGAGGTTACGAGACCCAGTACTTC. It yields the protein CASSPWVAGGYETQYF.

The sample holds one count of this clonotype. The CDR3 spells CASSASGARDTQYF. The CDR3 DNA reads as TGTGCCAGCTCGGCTAGCGGGGCGCGGGATACGCAGTATTTT. V usage is TRBV9 and J usage is TRBJ2-3, with 9 bases fitting TRBD2. Per the germline V gene, CDR1 is SGDLS and CDR2 is YYNGEE. Germline trimming cut 7 bases from V and 6 bases from J; bases unmatched to any gene: 9. CDR3 size: 14 residues.

The chain links TRBV29-1 to TRBJ2-7; perhaps D is TRBD1 or TRBD2 (5 bases each). The CDR3 runs 13 residues. Trimming took off 7 bases at V and 3 bases at J, with 16 bases between the two ends. Germline V gene sequence: CDR1 SQVTM, CDR2 ANQGSEA. The CDR3 nucleotides are TGCAGCGCTGGGGACGGGGACCTCTACGAGCAGTACTTC. Translated, it gives CSAGDGDLYEQYF.

The chain links TRBV20-1 to TRBJ1-1; 7 bases line up with TRBD1. CDR3 length: 15 amino acids. V lost 5 bases and J lost 0; bases outside the gene matches: 9. CDR1 is DFQATT and CDR2 is SNEGSKA in the germline V gene (reference sequence). CDR3 residues: CSALEGAGVNTEAFF. The CDR3 bases are TGCAGTGCTTTGGAGGGGGCTGGGGTGAACACTGAAGCTTTCTTT.

This clonotype was recorded once. The rearrangement links TRBV7-9 to TRBJ1-5, with 11 bases fitting TRBD1. The J segment lost 0 bases and the V segment lost 5 bases, leaving 6 bases of the junction unmatched. Germline V gene sequence: CDR1 SEHNR, CDR2 FQNEAQ (reference sequence). The CDR3 spans 17 residues. The CDR3 nucleotides read TGTGCCAGCAGCCCGCTGGGGACAGGGGGTAGCAATCAGCCCCAGCATTTT. Protein product: CASSPLGTGGSNQPQHF.

The genes are TRBV6-6 and TRBJ1-5; D unclear. V was clipped by 5 bases and J by 4 bases, with 6 bases between them. CDR1 MNHNY and CDR2 SVGAGI come from the germline V gene (reference sequence). CDR3 length: 12 amino acids. CDR3 loop: CASSVPNQPQHF. The CDR3 DNA is TGTGCCAGCAGTGTACCGAATCAGCCCCAGCATTTT.

This chain links TRBV9 with TRBJ1-6; tentatively, D is TRBD1 (6 bases). V was trimmed by 4 bases and J by 3 bases, leaving 8 bases between them. From germline, CDR1 is SGDLS and CDR2 YYNGEE. This CDR3 region has 14 residues. DNA for the CDR3: TGTGCCAGCAGCCAGGGGTTCTATAATTCACCCCTCCACTTT. Protein: CASSQGFYNSPLHF.

This chain uses TRBV7-2 with TRBJ2-1; the D gene is possibly TRBD2 (5 bases). The V end was cut by 5 bases, the J end by 8 bases, with 19 bases between. Germline V gene sequence: CDR1 SGHTA, CDR2 FQGNSA. The CDR3 consists of 15 residues. CDR3 DNA sequence: TGTGCCAGCAGCGCCGGAGGCGGAGCCCAACATGAGCAGTTCTTC. Translated, it gives CASSAGGGAQHEQFF.

This clonotype was recorded once. V gene TRBV18 combines with J gene TRBJ1-1; 9 bases agree with TRBD1. Unmatched junction bases numbered 14, after V lost 3 bases and J lost 6 bases. The CDR3 runs 17 residues. CDR1 KGHSH and CDR2 LQKENI come from the germline V gene. CDR3 in DNA: TGTGCCAGCTCACCCCGGCGCCCTCGGGGACAGGGAGCTGAAGCTTTCTTT. It is translated as CASSPRRPRGQGAEAFF.

The CDR3 reads CAISELAPDSGANVLTF. CDR3 DNA: TGTGCCATCAGTGAACTAGCACCTGACTCTGGGGCCAACGTCCTGACTTTC. V usage is TRBV10-3 and J usage is TRBJ2-6; D might be TRBD2 (6 bases). V was pared by 3 bases and J by 0 bases, with 12 bases between. Germline CDR1 ENHRY, CDR2 SYGVKD. There are 17 residues in the CDR3.

The rearrangement uses TRBV5-4 and TRBJ2-3; unclear D gene. CDR1 and CDR2 (germline): SGHNT, YYREEE (reference sequence). The V gene lost 0 bases and the J gene lost 4 bases, with 3 bases spanning the gap. CDR3 length equals 12 residues. The CDR3: CASSLDSDTQYF. In DNA form, the CDR3 reads TGTGCCAGCAGCTTGGATTCAGATACGCAGTATTTT.

This chain connects TRBV2 to TRBJ1-3; 7 bases are a match to TRBD1. This CDR3 is built from 14 residues. The germline V gene encodes CDR1 SNHLY and CDR2 FYNNEI. After removal of 5 bases from V and 4 bases from J, the junction contained 5 bases not matched to a gene. CDR3: CASSKGQRGNTIYF. The CDR3 DNA sequence: TGTGCCAGCAGTAAGGGACAGCGAGGAAACACCATATATTTT. Full variable domain (rest looked up from reference TRBV2 and TRBJ1-3): EPEVTQTPSHQVTQMGQEVILRCVPISNHLYFYWYRQILGQKVEFLVSFYNNEISEKSEIFDDQFSVERPDGSNFTLKIRSTKLEDSAMYFCASSKGQRGNTIYFGEGSWLTVV.